The 2 T cell receptor beta chains listed next were all sequenced from one sample in a study of T cell responses to AZD1222 COVID-19 vaccine (dated by TCRdb to the early 2020s). Library preparation was by the immunoSEQ multiplex PCR assay. Held by TCRdb, this immuneACCESS table contains in-frame sequences only and omits some clones. Under half of the omission traces to an unresolved V gene where checked; the cause of the rest is unknown. The sample profile shows roughly 93,000 clones; roughly nine tenths of them were found once. The top ten hold about 1.5% of the sample. This sample's time point label indicates: baseline before first vaccination. Sequenced here: peripheral blood, sampled on day 0 of AZD1222 vaccination. Source of these receptors: an adult in good health.

J is TRBJ1-1 and V is TRBV7-2, with 9 bases that match TRBD1. Losses at the gene ends were 5 bases for V and 4 bases for J; bases not matched to a gene: 11. Germline CDR1 and CDR2: SGHTA and FQGNSA. The CDR3 runs to 16 residues. CDR3 sequence (DNA): TGTGCCAGCAGCCCGCAGGACAGGGGCGGCCTCACTGAAGCTTTCTTT. Its protein is CASSPQDRGGLTEAFF. The full variable domain, rest sourced from reference TRBV7-2 and TRBJ1-1, is GAGVSQSPSNKVTEKGKDVELRCDPISGHTALYWYRQSLGQGLEFLIYFQGNSAPDKSGLPSDRFSAERTGGSVSTLTIQRTQQEDSAVYLCASSPQDRGGLTEAFFGQGTRLTVV.

The V gene is TRBV6-5, the J gene TRBJ1-2; D is perhaps TRBD1 (6 bases). CDR1 is MNHEY, CDR2 SVGAGI, per germline. V was cut by 7 bases and J by 4 bases, with 13 bases left in between. The CDR3 spans 13 residues. The chain's CDR3 is CASTFGGSYGYTF. The CDR3 coding sequence is TGTGCCAGCACCTTCGGGGGCAGCTATGGCTACACCTTC.